The present T cell receptor delta chain was sequenced within a study of γδ T cells in repeated Plasmodium falciparum infection (dated by TCRdb to 2020 to 2023). Study-level background: Malian children exposed to intense seasonal malaria transmission were enrolled in the natural-infection arm and compared with Australian children matched for age and gender. Malian gammadelta TCR repertoires were analysed cross-sectionally in periods with no transmission and longitudinally across episodes of acute febrile malaria. Samples were collected from controlled-infection subjects at baseline, immediately before selected infections, and 21 days after each infection. Four controlled human malaria infections were administered to five malaria-naive U.S. adults over about 600 days by bites from P. falciparum NF54-infected Anopheles stephensi mosquitoes. Using both natural infection in Mali and controlled human malaria infection, the study looked at the way repeated Plasmodium falciparum infection shapes the human gammadelta T cell repertoire. Study-level results and caveats: The controlled-infection cohort was small, limiting analysis of inter-individual variability in gammadelta T cell responses. Vgamma9/Vdelta2+ TCR repertoires kept a highly stable polyclonal repertoire across time and infection, and many TCRgamma sequences overlapped between individuals. In Vdelta2-negative, largely Vdelta1+, gammadelta TCR repertoires, repeated controlled infections appeared to drive waves of new clonotype selection. Compared with Australian children, Malian children appeared to have Vdelta2-negative gammadelta TCR repertoires that were more clonally expanded, less diverse and less shared. Generalizability was limited because the Malian cohort came from a small rural village made up predominantly of one ethnic group.

The CDR1 and CDR2 encoded by the germline V gene are TSWWSYY and QGS. The CDR3 covers 16 residues, taking in both the cysteine and the phenylalanine. CDR3 DNA is the only sequence kept; it has 48 bases, read in frame from the first base. V is pared back by 4 bases and J by 3 bases, with 18 bases lying between the germline termini. The method was multiplex PCR. TCRdb lists the instrument as Illumina MiSeq. Each sorted gammadelta T cell sample was sequenced for both the TCR gamma (TRG) and TCR delta (TRD) chains. Turning to the authors' computational methods: The repertoire analyses drew on clonotype tree plots, the accumulated frequency of the top 20 clonotypes, and diversity index (DI) and D75 metrics. TCRdb called clones from the public reads with CATT, and repeated DNA sequences were later combined into one row. TCRdb's processing, not the authors', yielded these V and J calls. This sample lists roughly 50,000 delta-chain clones; less than 2% were detected once. The ten largest clones take up about 8.6% of the sample.

For bulk TCR repertoire analysis, Vgamma9/Vdelta2+ and Vdelta2-negative gammadelta T cell populations were flow-sorted out of peripheral blood mononuclear cells. This clone occurred a few times. The target of this receptor is not known. This likely traces to a read error, being one base from a far larger clone. Other DNA sequences from this sample encode an identical CDR3 as well. Specimen: gamma-delta T cells from blood. This sequence originates from a pool of human donors (malaria-infected and uninfected, not separated). The chain links TRDV1 with TRDJ1, with TRDD3 as a weak D call on 5 bases. The DNA sequence reads TGTGCTCTTGGGGGGACCTCCCTTACTGGAGCCGATAAACTCATCTTT. It translates to CALGGTSLTGADKLIF.